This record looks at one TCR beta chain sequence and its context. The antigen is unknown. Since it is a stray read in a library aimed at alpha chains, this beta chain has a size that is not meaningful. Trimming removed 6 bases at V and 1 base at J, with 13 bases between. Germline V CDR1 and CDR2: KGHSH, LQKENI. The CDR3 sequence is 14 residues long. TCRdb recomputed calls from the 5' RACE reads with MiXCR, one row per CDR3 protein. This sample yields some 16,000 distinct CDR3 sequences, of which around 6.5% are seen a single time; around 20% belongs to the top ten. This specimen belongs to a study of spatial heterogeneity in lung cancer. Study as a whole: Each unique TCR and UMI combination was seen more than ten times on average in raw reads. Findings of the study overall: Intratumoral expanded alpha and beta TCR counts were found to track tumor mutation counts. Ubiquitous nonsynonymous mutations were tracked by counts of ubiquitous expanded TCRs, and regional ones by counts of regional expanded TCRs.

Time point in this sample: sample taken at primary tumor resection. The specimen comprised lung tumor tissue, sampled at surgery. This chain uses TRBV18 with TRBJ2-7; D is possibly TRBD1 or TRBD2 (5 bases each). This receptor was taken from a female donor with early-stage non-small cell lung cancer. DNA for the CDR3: TGTGCCAGCTCCAACCGCGAGGGGTCCTACGAGCAGTACTTC. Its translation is CASSNREGSYEQYF.